These T cell receptor beta chains were read from a single sample in a study of cytomegalovirus exposure and HLA in healthy donors. The table came from immunoSEQ multiplex PCR; TCRdb's copy has only in-frame clones and leaves some out. This table has around 150,000 clones, roughly 70% appearing once. Sequenced: PBMCs. These TCRs come from a woman aged 50 to 65 in good health and CMV-seropositive. CDR3s include the opening cysteine and the closing phenylalanine or tryptophan. Each record gives: V gene, clone size, D gene, J gene, CDR3 protein, CDR3 DNA. D genes are given only for firm matches. Not all rows give a size; the values are once, few, many and, for expanded clones, a class.

TRBV2,-,-,TRBJ1-3,CASESSGNTIYF,TGTGCCAGTGAGAGCTCTGGAAACACCATATATTTT
TRBV7-9,-,TRBD2,TRBJ2-6,CASSLSGASGANVLTF,TGTGCCAGCAGCTTAAGCGGGGCCTCTGGGGCCAACGTCCTGACTTTC
TRBV29-1,-,-,TRBJ2-2,CSVDSGNTGELFF,TGCAGCGTTGACTCCGGGAACACCGGGGAGCTGTTTTTT
TRBV6-5,-,-,TRBJ2-1,CASSPMEGVNEQFF,TGTGCCAGCAGTCCGATGGAAGGGGTCAATGAGCAGTTCTTC
TRBV2,-,-,TRBJ2-3,CASTRQKPSTDTQYF,TGTGCCAGCACTAGGCAGAAACCTAGCACAGATACGCAGTATTTT
TRBV5-1,-,TRBD1,TRBJ1-2,CASSLGRQGATFWGGYTF,TGCGCCAGCAGCTTGGGGCGACAGGGGGCCACCTTTTGGGGGGGCTACACCTTC
TRBV25-1,-,-,TRBJ1-4,CASSPEVANEKLFF,TGTGCCAGCAGTCCAGAGGTCGCTAATGAAAAACTGTTTTTT
TRBV19,once,-,TRBJ2-2,CASSSGAGELFF,TGTGCCAGTAGTTCCGGGGCCGGGGAGCTGTTTTTT
TRBV5-6,once,TRBD1,TRBJ2-5,CASSSTLQGAGETQYF,TGTGCCAGCAGCTCCACTTTACAGGGGGCCGGGGAGACCCAGTACTTC
TRBV9,-,-,TRBJ2-7,CASSVESNPYEQYF,TGTGCCAGCAGCGTAGAGAGCAACCCGTACGAGCAGTACTTC
TRBV7-8,-,TRBD1,TRBJ2-2,CASSPQGANTGELFF,TGTGCCAGCAGCCCCCAGGGGGCGAACACCGGGGAGCTGTTTTTT
TRBV25-1,once,-,TRBJ2-2,CASSSGGVGYTGELFF,TGTGCCAGCAGCAGCGGCGGGGTAGGGTACACCGGGGAGCTGTTTTTT
TRBV2,few,-,TRBJ1-5,CASTQTGNSNQPQHF,TGTGCCAGCACCCAAACCGGGAATAGCAATCAGCCCCAGCATTTT
TRBV6-1,-,-,TRBJ1-4,CASSEIQGFEKLFF,TGTGCCAGCAGTGAAATACAGGGTTTTGAAAAACTGTTTTTT
TRBV13,-,-,TRBJ2-3,CASSLRGTDTQYF,TGTGCCAGCAGCCTAAGGGGGACAGATACGCAGTATTTT
TRBV5-6,-,TRBD2,TRBJ2-5,CASSFGGGRETQYF,TGTGCCAGCAGCTTCGGGGGGGGCCGGGAGACCCAGTACTTC
TRBV18,once,-,TRBJ1-6,CASSPDTISPLHF,TGTGCCAGCTCACCCGACACGATATCACCCCTCCACTTT
TRBV2,-,TRBD1,TRBJ2-1,CATQRDRAPNEQFF,TGTGCCACGCAACGGGACAGGGCCCCCAATGAGCAGTTCTTC
TRBV10-1,once,-,TRBJ1-5,CASSDGSGGQPQHF,TGCGCCAGCAGTGATGGGTCGGGAGGTCAGCCCCAGCATTTT
TRBV5-1,-,TRBD1,TRBJ1-2,CASSLQGANGYTF,TGCGCCAGCAGCCTACAGGGGGCGAATGGCTACACCTTC
TRBV19,-,-,TRBJ1-5,CASQARESRGNQPQHF,TGTGCCTCCCAAGCGAGGGAATCTAGGGGCAATCAGCCCCAGCATTTT
TRBV5-1,-,TRBD1,TRBJ2-5,CASSLQGAISETQYF,TGCGCCAGCAGCTTACAGGGGGCTATCTCGGAGACCCAGTACTTC
TRBV10-3,-,-,TRBJ2-3,CAISDGGSTDTQYF,TGTGCCATCAGTGACGGGGGAAGCACAGATACGCAGTATTTT
TRBV11-2,-,-,TRBJ1-2,CASSLAGVNGYTF,TGTGCCAGCAGCTTAGCAGGGGTCAATGGCTACACCTTC
TRBV5-6,few,-,TRBJ1-1,CASSPQVMNTEAFF,TGTGCCAGCAGCCCACAGGTCATGAACACTGAAGCTTTCTTT
TRBV7-9,-,-,TRBJ2-5,CASSPLKAVETQYF,TGTGCCAGCAGCCCCCTTAAGGCGGTAGAGACCCAGTACTTC
TRBV6-5,once,TRBD2,TRBJ2-3,CASSYGLAGMTDTQYF,TGTGCCAGCAGTTACGGACTAGCGGGGATGACAGATACGCAGTATTTT
TRBV7-9,few,-,TRBJ2-7,CASREQGGPYEQYF,TGTGCCAGCAGGGAACAGGGGGGGCCCTACGAGCAGTACTTC
TRBV2,-,TRBD2,TRBJ2-5,CASSESRGATKTNF,TGTGCCAGCAGTGAATCGCGGGGGGCAACAAAGACCAACTTC
TRBV5-6,-,-,TRBJ1-2,CASSLEVQAPYGYTF,TGTGCCAGCAGCTTGGAAGTACAGGCTCCCTATGGCTACACCTTC
TRBV6-5,many,-,TRBJ1-6,CASSYLGQNNSPLHF,TGTGCCAGCAGTTACCTTGGACAAAATAATTCACCCCTCCACTTT
TRBV5-8,-,TRBD2,TRBJ2-5,CASSPGLAGGEETQYF,TGTGCCAGCAGCCCCGGACTAGCGGGGGGCGAGGAGACCCAGTACTTC
TRBV6-5,-,-,TRBJ1-6,CASIQGSGNSPLHF,TGTGCCAGCATCCAGGGCAGTGGGAATTCACCCCTCCACTTT
TRBV5-6,-,TRBD1,TRBJ1-1,CASSLGAGGRTEAFF,TGTGCCAGCAGCTTGGGGGCAGGGGGGCGGACTGAAGCTTTCTTT
TRBV6-6,few,TRBD1,TRBJ1-5,CASSGSGQRGQPQHF,TGTGCCAGCAGTGGATCGGGACAGCGAGGGCAGCCCCAGCATTTT
TRBV4-1,-,-,TRBJ2-2,CASSQGQGRHTGELFF,TGCGCCAGCAGCCAAGGGCAGGGCCGACACACCGGGGAGCTGTTTTTT